The clone carrying this T cell receptor (beta chain) was observed many times. What it binds is not known. The sample belongs to a study of prognosis after radiotherapy for stage I lung cancer. Study information: The patients included approximately 15 who had newly diagnosed primary stage I lung tumors, along with roughly 5 others who had oligometastatic NSCLC after their primary tumor had been surgically resected. All non-small cell lung cancer patients were considered medically inoperable. Overall study results and limits: Unique TCR clone counts were lower following stereotactic body radiation therapy (median roughly 9,900 versus 7,200).

From genomic DNA, TCR beta CDR3 was amplified by two-round multiplex PCR. Primers targeting each individual TRBV and TRBJ gene were applied in first-round PCR. TCRdb redid the calling of the multiplex PCR reads with MiXCR, one entry per CDR3 protein. The sample has approximately 28,000 distinct CDR3 sequences, about 32% seen once. Peripheral venous blood was drawn in roughly 6-milliliter volumes, with a draw taken at each of two separate time points. CDR1 and CDR2 (germline): LGHDT, YNNKEL (reference sequence). This CDR3 contains 16 residues. V dropped 0 bases and J dropped 4 bases, with 14 bases sitting between them.

The V gene is TRBV3-1, the J gene TRBJ2-3; no clear D. This clonotype was sampled from a donor over 45 with non-small cell lung cancer. Sequenced here: PBMCs, sampled before or after stereotactic body radiation therapy (not recorded which). The CDR3 loop is CASSQDLTGKADTQYF. The DNA for the CDR3 is TGTGCCAGCAGCCAAGATCTGACGGGTAAGGCAGATACGCAGTATTTT.